The entry that follows covers one T cell receptor (beta chain) sequence. This clonotype has a handful of counts. This clone's antigen is unknown. The record has no base qualities; no much larger clone is one base away. Donors were 30 to 45 systemically healthy Caucasian individuals from Russia aged about 6 to 100 years. Around 10 milliliters of peripheral blood were collected from each donor into EDTA-treated Vacutainer tubes. Ficoll-Paque density-gradient centrifugation was used to isolate PBMCs, with at least 7 million per sample. Trizol reagent was used to extract total RNA from the PBMCs, yielding at least 6 micrograms per sample. For every donor, an aliquot of PBMCs went through flow cytometry to measure the percentages of naive CD45RAhigh/CD27high T cells. The data derive from a study of blood T cells in healthy people across ages (dated by TCRdb to the mid-2010s). In the study overall: In model experiments, roughly one uniquely barcoded TCR beta cDNA molecule per two T cells was captured by template switching. The donors were split into four age groups: young (average 16 years), middle-aged (roughly 42), aged (around 67) and long-lived (82). The study analyzed two additional independent replicas of 1 million unique cDNA reads from the same blood draw for two donors, one aged 18 to 29 and one aged 80 or older. The study measured age-related changes in TCR beta repertoire diversity using deep sequencing normalized with unique cDNA molecular identifiers.

Libraries were prepared through 5' RACE. This sample was sequenced with an Illumina HiSeq 2500. The second PCR ran for roughly 7 to 12 cycles and used a J-beta primer mix along with a sample-barcoded 5' primer. Each TCR beta cDNA molecule received a unique molecular identifier from a template-switch 5' adaptor carrying 12 random nucleotides. Each sample yielded at least 2.5 million CDR3-containing paired-end reads. All of the RNA was converted into first-strand cDNA using the Mint cDNA synthesis kit, with a TRBC-specific oligonucleotide serving as the primer. Following uracil-DNA glycosylase treatment, a first 18-cycle PCR with universal primers M1SS and BC2_uni_R was performed on all cDNA. Per the authors' processing: Normalization of each sample was performed by random selection of 1 million high-quality reads, each carrying a distinct molecular identifier. Reads sharing molecular identifiers were discarded rather than binned into consensus sequences. CDR3 identification, clonotype clustering and error correction used MiTCR with a Q25 quality threshold and the strictest error-elimination algorithm. A nonparametric unseen species model with Euler transformation was used to estimate lower-bound total TCR beta diversity. TCRdb ran its own pipeline on the public reads, namely fastp trimming at Q25 and MiXCR clone calling, and kept in-frame beta chains. Each entry is one CDR3 protein sequence, shown with its most common DNA and genes. TCRdb's processing, not the authors' own work, is the source of the V and J calls. This sample comprises around 820,000 distinct CDR3 sequences, around a quarter of them detected only once. The ten top clones hold around 3.6% of the sample.

Points the paper makes about the study in general: Because profiling used bulk unsorted PBMCs, naive and antigen-experienced compartments could not be compared conclusively. The long-lived group showed more naive CD4+ T cells, fewer expanded clones and increased TCR diversity than the aged group, suggesting age selection. A strong correlation was found between observed TCR beta diversity and the percentage of naive T cells measured by flow cytometry. As age increased, observed TCR beta diversity per million T cells dropped in a roughly linear way, and a significant reduction was already evident by age around 41. Donor CMV infection status was unknown, potentially confounding age-related changes in expanded clonotypes. Estimates of total diversity from one million sequenced T cells were regarded as lower bounds and underestimates.

These same records also appear under a second study, on T cells of mothers and their children. Reported in the second study: Donors were nine systemically healthy Caucasian individuals: three mothers and their six children. cDNA synthesis consumed the entire amount of extracted RNA, loaded at around 1.4 ug RNA in each 15 ul reaction. Sample barcodes and 2-4 random nucleotides were added via the M1S primer in the second PCR. Each mother yielded over 8 million TCR beta CDR3 reads and each child about 3 million reads. TCR recombination output is similarly shaped by thymic selection in related and unrelated pairs, with a minor effect exerted by inherited differences. Related mother-child pairs always showed normalized repertoire overlap that was slightly higher than in unrelated mother-child pairs, though the difference was never significant. With a sensitivity of 90 to 100 clones per million clonotypes, no persistent microchimeric T cell clones were detected. In the study, deep NGS was used to compare the TCR beta repertoires of mothers and children, and features distinguishing related mother-child pairs from unrelated individuals were sought. On average, the children were roughly 11 +/- 4 years old, while the mothers were roughly 40 +/- 4 years old. After adapter ligation was performed with NEBNext reagents, the libraries were sequenced on an Illumina HiSeq 2000 with 100+100 nt paired-end reads. To prevent cross-contamination, the mother and child libraries were prepared a month apart and were sequenced in separate runs. For each donor, between roughly 500,000 and 2,100,000 distinct TCR beta clonotypes were identified. Naive TCR beta clonotypes were estimated from low-frequency clonotypes matched to each donor's FACS-determined naive share, without sorting.

Sequencing was done on a sample of blood. The clonotype comes from a boy younger than 18 in good health.

This receptor has the CDR3 CASSTGTGLYNSPLHF. The bases are TGTGCCAGCAGCACCGGGACAGGGCTTTATAATTCACCCCTCCACTTT. The rearranged segments are TRBV7-2 and TRBJ1-6; TRBD1 fits 9 bases in the junction. The CDR3, from cysteine to phenylalanine, totals 16 residues. Kept here is only the CDR3 DNA, which spans 48 bases and is read in frame from base 1. As encoded in the germline V gene, CDR1 is SGHTA while CDR2 is FQGNSA. Trimming accounts for 5 bases at V and 4 bases at J, while the number of junction bases matched to no gene is 6. Joined to the reference TRBV7-2 and TRBJ1-6 proteins, this CDR3 gives the full variable domain: GAGVSQSPSNKVTEKGKDVELRCDPISGHTALYWYRQSLGQGLEFLIYFQGNSAPDKSGLPSDRFSAERTGGSVSTLTIQRTQQEDSAVYLCASSTGTGLYNSPLHFGNGTRLTVT.